This TCR beta chain was identified in a study of T cell changes during pregnancy in multiple sclerosis (dated by TCRdb to the late 2010s). As for the study more broadly: Changes in the T cell repertoire over the course of pregnancy were examined in this study in women with multiple sclerosis.

Regarding this clone: Its recognized antigen is unknown. Per-base qualities were not stored, and no clone one base away is much larger.

The protocol used for the library was the immunoSEQ multiplex PCR assay. The immuneACCESS repertoire file appears here via TCRdb, limited to in-frame rearrangements. These files lack a portion of the clones; in checked studies, under half of the deficit traces to unresolved V genes, and the cause of the others is not known. The sample yields tens of thousands of clones; 85% to 95% were counted once. In total, the top ten clones hold roughly 0.5% of the sample. The sequencing here drew on CD4+ T cells from peripheral blood mononuclear cells, taken in the third trimester of pregnancy. The sequence came from a female donor with multiple sclerosis, enrolled in a pregnancy study.

At the DNA level, the sequence is TGTGCCAGCAGCCCCGCGGCCATCACAGATACGCAGTATTTT. It codes for CASSPAAITDTQYF. The rearranged segments are TRBV7-9 and TRBJ2-3; the D gene cannot be resolved reliably. Inclusive of the bounding cysteine and phenylalanine, the CDR3 is 14 residues long. The entry retains the CDR3 DNA only, 42 bases that are in frame from base 1. The germline V gene (reference sequence) yields SEHNR for CDR1 and FQNEAQ for CDR2. Trimming takes 5 bases from V and 2 bases from J, and the germline ends sit 11 bases apart.